Sequencing of this TCR beta chain was carried out in a study of T cell repertoires in urothelial bladder cancer. CDR3 length: 18 residues. Germline CDR1 and CDR2: SGDLS and YYNGEE. J gave up 1 base and V 2 bases, and 13 bases lay outside the gene matches. Generated by immunoSEQ multiplex PCR, the TCRdb table keeps only in-frame clones and is missing some. The sample consists of some 14,000 clones, 55% to 80% of them appearing once. Input material: tumor-infiltrating cells from bladder cancer. The chain recombines TRBV9 with TRBJ2-7, with 9 positions matching TRBD1. The TCR comes from a human donor with urothelial carcinoma. CDR3: CASSVGTGTGSISYEQYF. The CDR3 nucleotides read TGTGCCAGCAGCGTTGGAACCGGGACAGGGAGTATATCCTACGAGCAGTACTTC.